What follows are 10 T cell receptor beta chains derived from one specimen sequenced in a study of blood T cell repertoires in COVID-19. Generated by immunoSEQ multiplex PCR, the TCRdb table keeps only in-frame clones and is missing some. Here the sample spans 500,000 to 600,000 clones, roughly nine tenths being singletons. The specimen sequenced was peripheral blood. The receptors were gathered from a woman aged 45-65 years with COVID-19, enrolled during active disease.

This chain connects TRBV19 to TRBJ2-7, with 11 bases aligning to TRBD1. The CDR3 runs 15 residues. The ends lost 5 bases at V and 4 bases at J; junction bases unmatched: 7. Germline loops: CDR1 LNHDA, CDR2 SQIVND (reference sequence). The CDR3 nucleotides are TGTGCCAGTAGTTACGGACAGGGGGCGCGGTACGAGCAGTACTTC. Translation: CASSYGQGARYEQYF.

The chain employs TRBV30 and TRBJ1-6; D gene ambiguous. V shed 7 bases and J shed 0 bases, with 13 bases lying between them. Looked up from germline, CDR1 is GTSNPN and CDR2 is SVGIG (reference sequence). The CDR3 has 15 amino acids. The CDR3 nucleotides read TGTGCCTATGCGACGGAGAGCTCCTATAATTCACCCCTCCACTTT. Amino acids: CAYATESSYNSPLHF.

This clone was observed a single time. The chain uses TRBV6-5 and TRBJ1-6; D gene ambiguous. V lost 4 bases and J lost 13, with 11 bases in between. Germline values: CDR1 MNHEY, CDR2 SVGAGI. The CDR3 consists of 12 residues. Here the CDR3 reads CASSSRVQPLHF. In nucleotides, the CDR3 is TGTGCCAGCAGTTCACGTGTCCAGCCCCTCCACTTT.

The V gene is TRBV27, the J gene TRBJ2-2, with 7 bases that match TRBD1. The CDR3 covers 15 residues. J gave up 1 base and V 4 bases, and 3 bases lay outside the gene matches. Germline V CDR1 and CDR2: MNHEY, SMNVEV (reference sequence). CDR3 protein: CASSSGTENTGELFF. The CDR3 DNA reads TGTGCCAGCAGTTCCGGGACAGAGAACACCGGGGAGCTGTTTTTT.

There are a few counts of this clone. The rearrangement joins TRBV7-9 to TRBJ2-7; possible D gene TRBD2, 6 bases. The germline V gene encodes CDR1 SEHNR and CDR2 FQNEAQ (reference sequence). The CDR3 length is 14 residues. V was clipped by 3 bases and J by 1 base, with 10 bases between them. The CDR3 region is CASSLEGRSYEQYF. For the CDR3, the DNA is TGTGCCAGCAGCTTGGAAGGGAGGTCCTACGAGCAGTACTTC.

Details on this clone: At the DNA level, this CDR3 is encoded by other sequences in the same sample as well. This chain uses TRBV12-3 or TRBV12-4 with TRBJ1-2, with D maybe TRBD1 (5 bases). CDR3 length: 12 amino acids. The germline V and J ends were trimmed by 2 bases and 6 bases, with 7 bases remaining between them. CDR3 protein: CASSLQGDGYTF. The CDR3 coding sequence is TGTGCCAGCAGTTTACAGGGCGATGGCTACACCTTC.

The chain employs TRBV30 and TRBJ2-4; 11 bases align to TRBD2. Germline values: CDR1 GTSNPN, CDR2 SVGIG (reference sequence). The V and J ends lost 2 bases and 5 bases, in that order; junction bases with no gene match: 2. The length of the CDR3 is 14 residues. This CDR3 reads CAWSLGLAENIQYF. The CDR3, as DNA: TGTGCCTGGAGTCTGGGACTAGCGGAAAACATTCAGTACTTC.

The chain carries TRBV19 and TRBJ1-1; a weak D match, TRBD1 (6 bases). V lost 6 bases, J lost 0 bases, and 20 bases lay in between. The CDR3 extends over 17 amino acids. CDR1 is LNHDA, CDR2 SQIVND, per germline (reference sequence). The CDR3 DNA follows: TGTGCCAGTAGGCCGGAGGGGGGGGAGATTATGAACACTGAAGCTTTCTTT. Amino acids: CASRPEGGEIMNTEAFF.

The chain carries TRBV6-1 and TRBJ1-4; possible D gene TRBD1, 6 bases. The CDR3 has 17 amino acids. V shed 1 base and J shed 6 bases, with 18 bases lying between them. Germline CDR1 reads MNHNS; CDR2 reads SASEGT. CDR3 amino acids: CASSEVRGGDMDEKLFF. DNA of the CDR3: TGTGCCAGCAGTGAAGTTCGGGGAGGGGACATGGATGAAAAACTGTTTTTT.

This clone appeared a single time. The chain links TRBV6-5 to TRBJ1-5; perhaps TRBD1 as D (5 bases). CDR1 is MNHEY, CDR2 SVGAGI, per germline. Trimming left V 6 bases short and J 7 bases short, with 16 bases between. CDR3 size: 14 residues. CDR3: CASRPGTREQPQHF. The DNA of the CDR3 is TGTGCCAGCAGGCCCGGGACTAGAGAACAGCCCCAGCATTTT.